The 15 T cell receptor beta chains listed next were all sequenced from one sample in a study of T cell repertoires in ileal Crohn's disease (dated by TCRdb to about 2019). The intended sense of this specimen's time point label: inflamed ileum from the surgical specimen. The library was obtained by the immunoSEQ multiplex PCR assay. The clones in this table, taken by TCRdb from immuneACCESS, are in-frame only. Not every clone is retained; where verified, under half of the shortfall comes from an unresolved V gene, and the cause of the rest is unknown. In this sample the table shows about 11,000 clones, 80% to 90% of which occur a single time. Roughly 9.5% of the sample rests with the top ten. Sequenced material: ileal tissue. The receptors shown here come from an adult with Crohn's disease.

In its sample, this clone was seen a few times. The chain recombines TRBV19 with TRBJ2-1; TRBD1 agrees at 10 bases. The V gene end was trimmed by 5 bases and the J gene end by 4 bases; junction bases not matched to a gene: 2. CDR3 length: 14 amino acids. Germline CDR1 LNHDA, CDR2 SQIVND (reference sequence). The CDR3 loop reads CASSEGQGYNEQFF. The CDR3 DNA reads TGTGCCAGTAGTGAGGGACAGGGGTACAATGAGCAGTTCTTC.

The chain carries TRBV6-1 and TRBJ2-7; the match to TRBD2 covers 11 bases. Germline values: CDR1 MNHNS, CDR2 SASEGT. The CDR3 is made up of 18 amino acids. J was trimmed by 4 bases and V by 1 base; bases with no gene match: 12. The CDR3 DNA sequence: TGTGCCAGCAGTGAAGGGACTAGCGGGTCTCCTAAGGGGTACGAGCAGTACTTC. Its protein product is CASSEGTSGSPKGYEQYF.

This chain uses TRBV2 with TRBJ1-2; no firm D call. CDR1 and CDR2 from the germline V gene are SNHLY and FYNNEI. There are 15 residues in the CDR3. Trimming took off 0 bases at V and 8 bases at J, with 16 bases between the two ends. The CDR3 loop reads CASSEALRGRGGYTF. Written as DNA, the CDR3 is TGTGCCAGCAGTGAAGCGCTTCGGGGTAGAGGGGGCTACACCTTC. Full variable domain (rest looked up from reference TRBV2 and TRBJ1-2): EPEVTQTPSHQVTQMGQEVILRCVPISNHLYFYWYRQILGQKVEFLVSFYNNEISEKSEIFDDQFSVERPDGSNFTLKIRSTKLEDSAMYFCASSEALRGRGGYTFGSGTRLTVV.

The rearrangement links TRBV5-6 to TRBJ2-4; D is undetermined. V was clipped by 0 bases and J by 3 bases, with 13 bases between them. Germline values: CDR1 SGHDT, CDR2 YYEEEE. The CDR3 consists of 16 residues. Written as DNA, the CDR3 is TGTGCCAGCAGCTTGGGATCCAACATGAACAAAAACATTCAGTACTTC. Its protein is CASSLGSNMNKNIQYF.

The V and J genes are TRBV11-3 and TRBJ1-1; 9 bases are a match to TRBD1. CDR1 and CDR2 from the germline V gene are SGHNT and YENEEA. V was pared by 0 bases and J by 0 bases, with 8 bases of the junction left unmatched. CDR3 size: 18 residues. CDR3 bases: TGTGCCAGCAGCTTAGATGGTTACCGACAGGGGGTGAACACTGAAGCTTTCTTT. Translating it yields CASSLDGYRQGVNTEAFF.

This chain joins TRBV29-1 and TRBJ2-3; D is ambiguous. Trimming removed 6 bases from V and 2 bases from J, with 15 bases in between. Germline CDR1 SQVTM, CDR2 ANQGSEA. This CDR3 region has 14 residues. CDR3: CSVYRTATTDTQYF. DNA for the CDR3: TGCAGCGTCTATAGGACGGCTACCACAGATACGCAGTATTTT.

V usage is TRBV28 and J usage is TRBJ1-5; D not resolved. Trimming removed 4 bases at V and 4 bases at J, with 20 bases between. CDR1 and CDR2 (germline): MDHEN, SYDVKM. CDR3 size: 17 residues. This CDR3 is CASSSPPRVRSNQPQHF. In DNA form, the CDR3 reads TGTGCCAGCAGTTCCCCGCCCCGGGTAAGGTCGAATCAGCCCCAGCATTTT.

The gene calls are TRBV10-3 and TRBJ2-2, with D perhaps TRBD1 (6 bases). CDR1 and CDR2 from the germline V gene are ENHRY and SYGVKD. Trimming removed 3 bases from V and 7 bases from J, with 12 bases in between. The CDR3 contains 14 residues. CDR3 sequence: CAISEVTGSGELFF. Written as DNA, the CDR3 is TGTGCCATCAGTGAAGTGACAGGAAGCGGGGAGCTGTTTTTT.

The rearrangement uses TRBV6-5 and TRBJ2-7; D ambiguous. V was cut by 8 bases and J by 5 bases, with 13 bases left in between. This CDR3 is built from 12 residues. Germline assignment: CDR1 MNHEY and CDR2 SVGAGI. CDR3 sequence: CASGPPEHEQYF. The CDR3 DNA sequence: TGTGCCAGCGGACCTCCGGAACACGAGCAGTACTTC.

This clone has just a few counts. J is TRBJ1-5 and V is TRBV19; TRBD1 matches at 7 bases. Germline assignment: CDR1 LNHDA and CDR2 SQIVND (reference sequence). This CDR3 is built from 16 residues. The trim removed 6 bases at V and 4 bases at J, leaving 12 bases unmatched. CDR3 DNA: TGTGCCAGTAGGGACTGGCGACAGGGACGAAATCAGCCCCAGCATTTT. Its translation: CASRDWRQGRNQPQHF.

The CDR3: CAWSPGLLSGANVLTF. The DNA of the CDR3 is TGTGCCTGGAGTCCGGGACTCCTCTCTGGGGCCAACGTCCTGACTTTC. The chain uses TRBV30 and TRBJ2-6; a weak D match, TRBD2 (6 bases). Germline lookup yields CDR1 GTSNPN and CDR2 SVGIG (reference sequence). The CDR3 is 16 amino acids. V lost 2 bases to trimming and J lost 0 bases, with 11 bases between them.

This clone has a handful of counts. The chain employs TRBV6-5 and TRBJ1-2; 7 bases line up with TRBD1. Germline V gene data show CDR1 as MNHEY and CDR2 as SVGAGI. J gave up 5 bases and V 7 bases, and 10 bases lay outside the gene matches. The CDR3 loop spans 14 amino acids. The CDR3 region is CASTKTGTGYGYTF. In DNA form, the CDR3 reads TGTGCCAGCACCAAGACAGGGACCGGGTATGGCTACACCTTC.

The chain joins TRBV18 to TRBJ2-6; possibly TRBD1 or TRBD2 for D (5 bases each). The CDR3 is 17 amino acids. Trimming cost V 4 bases and J 4 bases, with 17 bases left between them. The germline V gene has CDR1 KGHSH and CDR2 LQKENI. The DNA of the CDR3 is TGTGCCAGCTCACGGGGGACCCTTGATTCCGGGGCCAACGTCCTGACTTTC. This translates into CASSRGTLDSGANVLTF.

V gene TRBV6-1 combines with J gene TRBJ1-5, with D possibly TRBD1 on 5 matching bases. Germline-derived CDR1 and CDR2 are MNHNS and SASEGT. The CDR3 extends over 15 amino acids. Trimming removed 8 bases at V and 7 bases at J, with 21 bases between. CDR3 sequence (DNA): TGTGCCAGCGGCCAGGAGGGGTTAGGGAGGCAGCCCCAGCATTTT. Protein: CASGQEGLGRQPQHF.

This chain uses TRBV11-2 with TRBJ2-1, with D perhaps matching TRBD1 or TRBD2 (6 bases each). V shed 0 bases and J shed 5 bases, with 8 bases lying between them. Germline CDR1 reads SGHAT; CDR2 reads FQNNGV. This CDR3 is 14 amino acids long. Here the CDR3 reads CASSLDGGHNEQFF. The CDR3 DNA reads as TGTGCCAGCAGCTTAGATGGGGGGCACAATGAGCAGTTCTTC.